This T cell receptor beta chain was recovered during a study of cytomegalovirus exposure and HLA in healthy donors. Broader study findings: Later genetic work tied a missense DCLRE1C variant to beta-chain V and J trimming. A later analysis linked some 17,000 TCR beta sequences to HLA alleles at 0.05 false discovery rate. Productive rates of about 90% or about 30% were seen for most TCR beta V segments in an earlier analysis.

Remarks on this clone: Its antigen remains unknown.

The PCR had 60 Vbeta and 13 Jbeta primers. Method: immunoSEQ multiplex PCR; TCRdb's copy keeps in-frame clones and lacks some. The table records about 110,000 clones, roughly 70% of them present only once. Germline V lookup: CDR1 SGHRS, CDR2 YFSETQ. V lost 0 bases and J lost 3, with 13 bases in between. The CDR3 sequence is 15 residues long. This TCR derives from a middle-aged man in good health and CMV-seronegative. The rearrangement joins TRBV5-1 to TRBJ2-7; TRBD2 is a possible D gene (7 bases). The sample taken for sequencing was PBMCs. CDR3 bases: TGCGCCAGCAGCTTGGAGGGGGGGGAACTCTACGAGCAGTACTTC. Encoded protein: CASSLEGGELYEQYF.